The 7 T cell receptor beta chains below were found in one sample sequenced in a study of beta chain features in type 1 diabetes. No antigen is known for these receptors. Study conclusions and caveats: In all four CD4+ subsets, TCRB CDR3 length was significantly, moderately reduced in type 1 diabetes.

The isolated RNA, all of it, was reverse transcribed, so expressed TCRB transcripts were what got sequenced. The protocol was immunoSEQ multiplex PCR, while the TCRdb copy is restricted to in-frame clones and leaves out a portion. Among about 150,000 clones listed, 10% were seen once. Input material: central memory CD4+ T cells from blood. The receptors were gathered from a young man with type 1 diabetes.

CDR3 bases: TGTGCCAGCAGACTCGGGCTAGCGGACGCAGATACGCAGTATTTT. Its translation: CASRLGLADADTQYF. V gene TRBV5-4 combines with J gene TRBJ2-3; 7 nucleotides match TRBD2. The CDR3 is made up of 15 amino acids. With V trimmed by 5 bases and J by 4 bases, 10 bases remained unmatched. Per germline, CDR1 SGHNT and CDR2 YYREEE (reference sequence).

This clone occurred a few times. The V and J genes are TRBV7-2 and TRBJ2-1; a weak D match, TRBD1 (6 bases). The CDR3 has 15 residues. V lost 5 bases and J 3 bases, leaving 14 bases between the germline ends. Germline-derived CDR1 and CDR2 are SGHTA and FQGNSA. CDR3 DNA sequence: TGTGCCAGCAGCCAGGGGCTGCCGGTCTACAATGAGCAGTTCTTC. It is translated as CASSQGLPVYNEQFF.

This clone has a handful of counts. The CDR3 spells CASSQGGYQETQYF. The CDR3 DNA reads TGCGCCAGCAGCCAAGGAGGGTACCAAGAGACCCAGTACTTC. The chain has TRBV5-1 and TRBJ2-5; D may be TRBD2 (6 bases). V was clipped by 4 bases and J by 0 bases, with 10 bases between them. CDR1 is SGHRS and CDR2 is YFSETQ in the germline V gene. This CDR3 has 14 amino acids. Using reference TRBV5-1 and TRBJ2-5 for the parts outside the CDR3, the full variable domain is KAGVTQTPRYLIKTRGQQVTLSCSPISGHRSVSWYQQTPGQGLQFLFEYFSETQRNKGNFPGRFSGRQFSNSRSEMNVSTLELGDSALYLCASSQGGYQETQYFGPGTRLLVL.

This chain uses TRBV11-1 with TRBJ2-7, with 7 bases aligning to TRBD2. This CDR3 has 17 residues. The V gene end was trimmed by 5 bases and the J gene end by 2 bases; junction bases not matched to a gene: 15. Per the germline V gene, CDR1 is SGHAT and CDR2 is FQDESV (reference sequence). In DNA form, the CDR3 reads TGTGCCAGCAGCAAAAACGGGGCTAGCGGCAAGACCTACGAGCAGTACTTC. As protein: CASSKNGASGKTYEQYF.

This clone has a handful of counts. This rearrangement joins TRBV6-5 to TRBJ2-7; 10 bases map to TRBD2. Looked up from germline, CDR1 is MNHEY and CDR2 is SVGAGI. V was clipped by 6 bases and J by 1 base; unmatched bases: 3. This CDR3 comprises 14 residues. The CDR3 spells CASRRLAGSYEQYF. The CDR3 region has the DNA TGTGCCAGCAGGAGACTAGCGGGTTCCTACGAGCAGTACTTC.

The sample holds a few counts of this clone. J is TRBJ2-3 and V is TRBV30, with TRBD1 matching 7 bases. Trimming took 5 bases from V and 2 from J; bases not matched to a gene: 10. The CDR3 length is 15 residues. Germline V gene sequence: CDR1 GTSNPN, CDR2 SVGIG (reference sequence). CDR3 nucleotide sequence: TGTGCCTGGGCGACAGGGAACACCTACACAGATACGCAGTATTTT. Translated: CAWATGNTYTDTQYF.

CDR3 amino acids: CASSLVAVSADTQYF. CDR3 nucleotide sequence: TGTGCCAGCAGCTTAGTTGCGGTGTCGGCAGATACGCAGTATTTT. V gene TRBV7-6 combines with J gene TRBJ2-3; the D is unclear. V lost 1 base to trimming and J lost 4 bases, with 12 bases between them. This CDR3 is 15 amino acids long. The germline gives CDR1 SGHVS, CDR2 FNYEAQ.